Described below is a single T cell receptor beta chain sequence and its context. This sample stems from a study of blood T cell repertoires in COVID-19. At the level of the study: The United States, Italy and Spain supplied acute and convalescent COVID-19 samples.

Authors' analysis steps: Reference gene primer amplification yielded estimated nucleated cell counts. Profiled with immunoSEQ multiplex PCR; TCRdb holds only in-frame clones, not every one. That table supplies the V and J calls and clone size; D and trimming were determined from the DNA. The profile shows about 190,000 clones, about 83% of them singletons. CDR1 is SNHLY, CDR2 FYNNEI, per germline. V was pared by 4 bases and J by 3 bases, with 16 bases between. The CDR3 is 15 residues long. The gene calls are TRBV2 and TRBJ2-7, with D uncertain. This clonotype originated in a woman in her sixties or seventies with active or convalescent COVID-19. Specimen: peripheral blood. CDR3 DNA sequence: TGTGCCAGCAGTGTTGCCCCGAGGATGGACTACGAGCAGTACTTC. This codes for CASSVAPRMDYEQYF.